The 14 T cell receptor beta chains below were found in one sample sequenced in a study of T-cell reconstitution after alpha-beta-depleted transplantation in children (dated by TCRdb to the mid-2010s). Library creation used PCR. For sequencing, an Illumina HiSeq 2500 was employed. Molecular barcoding was employed in the preparation of TCR libraries, with unique molecular identifiers being used to normalize TCRbeta repertoire quantification. The raw public data were reprocessed by TCRdb itself: fastp quality trimming at Q25, MiXCR clonotype calling, in-frame beta chains only. Every entry covers one CDR3 protein and lists the most common genes and DNA from its rows. The sample table holds over 400,000 distinct CDR3 sequences, of which over 40% were seen once. The ten most abundant clones make up approximately 25% of the sample. What this sample's treatment or condition label stands for: allogeneic hematopoietic cell transplantation with graft depleted of TCRalphabeta T cells and CD19 B cells.

This material consisted of PBMCs, taken before TCRalphabeta/CD19-depleted stem cell transplant. The origin of the receptors is a girl aged 2 to 9 with aplastic anemia, due to receive a stem cell transplant.

This clonotype was counted ten times or more. The chain recombines TRBV28 with TRBJ1-2, with D possibly TRBD1 on 5 matching bases. The CDR3 spans 15 residues. Germline assignment: CDR1 MDHEN and CDR2 SYDVKM. Trimming took 8 bases from V and 4 from J, leaving 20 bases between them. The DNA of the CDR3 is TGTGCCAGCGGCATATCCGGGACCTCGGGCTATGGCTACACCTTC. It yields the protein CASGISGTSGYGYTF.

The chain links TRBV29-1 to TRBJ1-2; D may be TRBD1 (6 bases). This CDR3 is built from 12 residues. CDR1 SQVTM and CDR2 ANQGSEA come from the germline V gene. Trimming removed 6 bases from V and 6 bases from J, with 14 bases in between. CDR3 in DNA: TGCAGCGTCGTAGGGGGGGGCGATGGCTACACCTTC. This sequence encodes CSVVGGGDGYTF. The whole variable domain, remainder taken from reference TRBV29-1 and TRBJ1-2, is SAVISQKPSRDICQRGTSLTIQCQVDSQVTMMFWYRQQPGQSLTLIATANQGSEATYESGFVIDKFPISRPNLTFSTLTVSNMSPEDSSIYLCSVVGGGDGYTFGSGTRLTVV.

The chain joins TRBV4-1 to TRBJ2-1, with TRBD2 matching 13 bases. V lost 3 bases to trimming and J lost 4 bases; unmatched junction nucleotides: 12. Germline V gene lookup returns CDR1 MGHRA and CDR2 YSYEKL. The CDR3 runs 19 residues. The CDR3 nucleotides read TGCGCCAGCAGCCACGGACTAGCGGGGGCCGTATTATCATACAATGAGCAGTTCTTC. This translates into CASSHGLAGAVLSYNEQFF.

V and J are TRBV27 and TRBJ2-1, with TRBD2 matching over 11 bases. The germline CDR1 and CDR2 sequences are MNHEY and SMNVEV (reference sequence). With 4 bases clipped from V and 4 bases from J, the junction kept 6 bases outside the gene matches. The CDR3 sequence is 16 residues long. The CDR3 reads CASSSELAGGYNEQFF. CDR3 coding DNA: TGTGCCAGCAGTTCCGAGTTAGCGGGAGGGTACAATGAGCAGTTCTTC.

This clonotype has ten or more counts. The genes are TRBV13 and TRBJ2-2, with TRBD1 identical over 10 bases. The CDR3 runs to 16 residues. The germline CDR1 and CDR2 sequences are PRHDT and FYEKMQ (reference sequence). After removal of 5 bases from V and 4 bases from J, the junction contained 7 bases not matched to a gene. The CDR3 sequence: CASSTGQGEATGELFF. The CDR3, as DNA: TGTGCCAGCAGCACTGGACAGGGGGAGGCCACCGGGGAGCTGTTTTTT.

This clonotype is a singleton in its sample. V is TRBV7-3 and J is TRBJ1-1; D uncertain. The length of the CDR3 is 14 residues. Trimming removed 5 bases at V and 3 bases at J, with 13 bases between. In germline, CDR1 is SGHTA, CDR2 FQGTGA. The CDR3, as DNA: TGTGCCAGCAGCCCTACACCGAGGGACACTGAAGCTTTCTTT. Residues: CASSPTPRDTEAFF.

The chain joins TRBV20-1 to TRBJ2-7; 7 bases fit TRBD2. Trimming cost V 3 bases and J 3 bases; bases outside gene matches: 8. Germline values: CDR1 DFQATT, CDR2 SNEGSKA (reference sequence). CDR3 length: 14 amino acids. The CDR3 DNA reads TGCAGTGCTAGTCGGGGAGGGGACTTCTACGAGCAGTACTTC. It specifies CSASRGGDFYEQYF.

The CDR3 DNA reads as TGTGCCAGCAGCTTAGACCGTGACATTCAGTACTTC. It is translated as CASSLDRDIQYF. V and J are TRBV11-2 and TRBJ2-4; D gene uncertain. Between the trimmed V and J ends, which lost 0 bases and 8 bases, there was a span of 5 bases. Per germline, CDR1 SGHAT and CDR2 FQNNGV. This CDR3 contains 12 residues.

The chain recombines TRBV14 with TRBJ2-3, with 9 bases fitting TRBD1. Germline assignment: CDR1 SGHDN and CDR2 FVKESK. The CDR3 runs to 18 residues. With V trimmed by 5 bases and J by 0 bases, 12 bases remained unmatched. The CDR3 is CASSGQGLRSLSTDTQYF. In nucleotides, the CDR3 is TGTGCCAGCAGCGGACAGGGGCTCCGCTCCCTTAGCACAGATACGCAGTATTTT. The full variable domain, in which reference TRBV14 and TRBJ2-3 provide the parts outside the CDR3, is EAGVTQFPSHSVIEKGQTVTLRCDPISGHDNLYWYRRVMGKEIKFLLHFVKESKQDESGMPNNRFLAERTGGTYSTLKVQPAELEDSGVYFCASSGQGLRSLSTDTQYFGPGTRLTVL.

This clonotype showed up just once. The chain joins TRBV20-1 to TRBJ2-7; tentative D call: TRBD2 (7 bases). This CDR3 is built from 15 residues. V was pared by 2 bases and J by 6 bases, with 20 bases between. The germline CDR1 and CDR2 sequences are DFQATT and SNEGSKA (reference sequence). CDR3 coding DNA: TGCAGTGCTAGAACAGGCGGGGGCCCCGCCCGCGAGCAGTACTTC. As protein: CSARTGGGPAREQYF.

CDR3 bases: TGTGCCATCAGTGAGGGCGGACAGGGAGCTTTCTTT. This sequence encodes CAISEGGQGAFF. The V and J genes are TRBV10-3 and TRBJ1-1; 8 bases line up with TRBD1. Germline V lookup: CDR1 ENHRY, CDR2 SYGVKD. The CDR3 spans 12 residues. V lost 2 bases, J lost 10 bases, and 3 bases stayed unmatched.

The chain joins TRBV12-3 or TRBV12-4 to TRBJ1-5; D ambiguous. This CDR3 is built from 16 residues. The V gene lost 4 bases and the J gene lost 3 bases, with 16 bases spanning the gap. Written as DNA, the CDR3 is TGTGCCAGCAGTTCCCCGCCGGTTGGTAACAATCAGCCCCAGCATTTT. This gives the protein CASSSPPVGNNQPQHF.

This chain joins TRBV5-6 and TRBJ1-5, with D perhaps matching TRBD1 (6 bases). V dropped 4 bases and J dropped 5 bases, with 16 bases sitting between them. CDR1 and CDR2 (germline): SGHDT, YYEEEE. The CDR3 length is 15 residues. CDR3 loop: CASSRTRTVHQPQHF. CDR3 nucleotide sequence: TGTGCCAGCAGCCGTACCAGGACAGTTCATCAGCCCCAGCATTTT.

The chain joins TRBV15 to TRBJ2-4, with D uncertain. Germline-derived CDR1 and CDR2 are LNHNV and YYDKDF (reference sequence). V was cut by 6 bases and J by 5 bases, with 17 bases left in between. This CDR3 has 15 residues. CDR3 nucleotides: TGTGCCACCAGGACGTCGTTGGACGGAGAAAACATTCAGTACTTC. Translated: CATRTSLDGENIQYF. Supplemented by reference TRBV15 and TRBJ2-4, the full variable domain reads DAMVIQNPRYQVTQFGKPVTLSCSQTLNHNVMYWYQQKSSQAPKLLFHYYDKDFNNEADTPDNFQSRRPNTSFCFLDIRSPGLGDTAMYLCATRTSLDGENIQYFGAGTRLSVL.